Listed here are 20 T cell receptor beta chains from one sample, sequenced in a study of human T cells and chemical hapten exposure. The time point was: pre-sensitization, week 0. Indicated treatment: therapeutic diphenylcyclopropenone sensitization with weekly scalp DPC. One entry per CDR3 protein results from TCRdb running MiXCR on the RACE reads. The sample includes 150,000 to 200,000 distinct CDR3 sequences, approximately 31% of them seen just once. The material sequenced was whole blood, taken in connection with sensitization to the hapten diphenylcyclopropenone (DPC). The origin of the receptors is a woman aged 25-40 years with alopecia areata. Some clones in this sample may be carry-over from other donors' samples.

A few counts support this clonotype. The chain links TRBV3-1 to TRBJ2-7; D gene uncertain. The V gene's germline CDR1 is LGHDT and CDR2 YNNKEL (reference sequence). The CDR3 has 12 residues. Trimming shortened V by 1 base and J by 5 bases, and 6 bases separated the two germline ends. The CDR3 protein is CASSQGVDEQYF. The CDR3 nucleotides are TGTGCCAGCAGCCAAGGAGTCGACGAGCAGTACTTC.

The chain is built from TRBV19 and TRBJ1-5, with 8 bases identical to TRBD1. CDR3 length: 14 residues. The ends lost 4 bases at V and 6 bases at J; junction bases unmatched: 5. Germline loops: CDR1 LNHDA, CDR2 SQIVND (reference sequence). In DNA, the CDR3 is TGTGCCAGTAGTAAAGGACAGGGAGGTCAGCCCCAGCATTTT. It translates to CASSKGQGGQPQHF. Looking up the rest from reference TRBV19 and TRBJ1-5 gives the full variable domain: DGGITQSPKYLFRKEGQNVTLSCEQNLNHDAMYWYRQDPGQGLRLIYYSQIVNDFQKGDIAEGYSVSREKKESFPLTVTSAQKNPTAFYLCASSKGQGGQPQHFGDGTRLSIL.

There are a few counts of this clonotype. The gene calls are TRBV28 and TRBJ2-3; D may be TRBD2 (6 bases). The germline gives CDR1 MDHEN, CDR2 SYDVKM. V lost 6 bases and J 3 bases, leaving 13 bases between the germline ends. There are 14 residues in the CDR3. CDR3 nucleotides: TGTGCCAGCAGATACGGGGGAGAAACAGATACGCAGTATTTT. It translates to CASRYGGETDTQYF. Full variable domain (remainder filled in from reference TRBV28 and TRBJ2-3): DVKVTQSSRYLVKRTGEKVFLECVQDMDHENMFWYRQDPGLGLRLIYFSYDVKMKEKGDIPEGYSVSREKKERFSLILESASTNQTSMYLCASRYGGETDTQYFGPGTRLTVL.

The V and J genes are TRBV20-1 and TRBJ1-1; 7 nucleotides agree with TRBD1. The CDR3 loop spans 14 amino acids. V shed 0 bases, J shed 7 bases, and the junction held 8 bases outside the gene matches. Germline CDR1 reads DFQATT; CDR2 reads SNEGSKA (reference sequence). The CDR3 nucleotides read TGCAGTGCTAGAGAACTCAACAGGGGTAATGAAGCTTTCTTT. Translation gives CSARELNRGNEAFF.

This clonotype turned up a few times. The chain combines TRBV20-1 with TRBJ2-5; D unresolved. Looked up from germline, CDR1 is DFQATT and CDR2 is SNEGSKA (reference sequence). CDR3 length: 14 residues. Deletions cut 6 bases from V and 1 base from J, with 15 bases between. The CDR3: CSAPNPKSQETQYF. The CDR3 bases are TGCAGTGCCCCGAACCCCAAGTCCCAAGAGACCCAGTACTTC.

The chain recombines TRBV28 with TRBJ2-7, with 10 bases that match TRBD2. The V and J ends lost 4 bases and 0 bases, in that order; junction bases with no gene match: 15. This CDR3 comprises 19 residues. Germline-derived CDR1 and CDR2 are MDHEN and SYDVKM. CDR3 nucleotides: TGTGCCAGCAGTTCTTCCCCCGGACTAGCGGATCAAAGCTCCTACGAGCAGTACTTC. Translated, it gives CASSSSPGLADQSSYEQYF.

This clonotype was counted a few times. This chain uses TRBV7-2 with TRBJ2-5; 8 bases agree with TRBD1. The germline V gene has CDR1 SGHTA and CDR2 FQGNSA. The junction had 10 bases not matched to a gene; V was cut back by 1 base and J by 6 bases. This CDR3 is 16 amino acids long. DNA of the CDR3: TGTGCCAGCAGCTTAGTGGGAGGAGGACAGGGAAAGACCCAGTACTTC. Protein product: CASSLVGGGQGKTQYF.

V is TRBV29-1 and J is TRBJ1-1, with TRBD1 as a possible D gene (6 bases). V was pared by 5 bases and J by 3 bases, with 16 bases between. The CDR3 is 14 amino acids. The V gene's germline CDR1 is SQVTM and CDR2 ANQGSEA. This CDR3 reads CSVKNRAGDTEAFF. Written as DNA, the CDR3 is TGCAGCGTTAAAAACAGGGCCGGGGACACTGAAGCTTTCTTT.

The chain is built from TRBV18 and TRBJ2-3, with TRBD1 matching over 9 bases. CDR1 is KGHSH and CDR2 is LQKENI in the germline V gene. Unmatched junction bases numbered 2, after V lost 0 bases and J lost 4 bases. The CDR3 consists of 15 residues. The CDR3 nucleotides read TGTGCCAGCTCACCACCGGGACAGGGCTCAGATACGCAGTATTTT. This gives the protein CASSPPGQGSDTQYF.

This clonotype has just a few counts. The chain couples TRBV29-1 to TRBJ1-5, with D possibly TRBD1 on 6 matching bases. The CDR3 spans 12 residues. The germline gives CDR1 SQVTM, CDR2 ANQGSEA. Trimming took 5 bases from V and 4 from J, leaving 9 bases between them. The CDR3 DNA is TGCAGCGTTCGGGACACAAATCAGCCCCAGCATTTT. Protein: CSVRDTNQPQHF.

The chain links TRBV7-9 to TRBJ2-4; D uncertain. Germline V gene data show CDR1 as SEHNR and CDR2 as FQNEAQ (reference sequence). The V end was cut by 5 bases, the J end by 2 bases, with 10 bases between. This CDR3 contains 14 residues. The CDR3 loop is CASSQPSPKNIQYF. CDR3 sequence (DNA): TGTGCCAGCAGCCAACCCAGCCCCAAAAACATTCAGTACTTC.

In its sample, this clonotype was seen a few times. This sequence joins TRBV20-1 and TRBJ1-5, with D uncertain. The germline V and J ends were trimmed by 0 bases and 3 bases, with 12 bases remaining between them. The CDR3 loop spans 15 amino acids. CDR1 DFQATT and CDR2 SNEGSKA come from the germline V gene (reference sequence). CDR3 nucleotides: TGCAGTGCTAGAGATGTGCAGATCTACAATCAGCCCCAGCATTTT. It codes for CSARDVQIYNQPQHF.

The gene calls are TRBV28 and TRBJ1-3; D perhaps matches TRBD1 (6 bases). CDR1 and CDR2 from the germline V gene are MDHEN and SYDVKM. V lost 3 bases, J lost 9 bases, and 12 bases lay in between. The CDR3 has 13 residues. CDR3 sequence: CASSFYGGGTIYF. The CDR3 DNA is TGTGCCAGCAGTTTCTACGGAGGGGGCACCATATATTTT.

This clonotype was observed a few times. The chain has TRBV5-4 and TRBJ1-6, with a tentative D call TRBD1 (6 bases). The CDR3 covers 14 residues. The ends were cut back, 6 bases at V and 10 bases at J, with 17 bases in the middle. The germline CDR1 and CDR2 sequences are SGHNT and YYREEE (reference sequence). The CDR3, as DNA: TGTGCCAGCACCGGAGCCCCTCAGGGGTCACCCCTCCACTTT. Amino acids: CASTGAPQGSPLHF.

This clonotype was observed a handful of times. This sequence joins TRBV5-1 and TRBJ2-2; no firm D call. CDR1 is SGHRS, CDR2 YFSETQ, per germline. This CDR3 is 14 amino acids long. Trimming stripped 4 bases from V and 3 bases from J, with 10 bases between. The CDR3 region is CASSPIGDTGELFF. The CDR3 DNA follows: TGCGCCAGCAGCCCTATTGGGGACACCGGGGAGCTGTTTTTT.

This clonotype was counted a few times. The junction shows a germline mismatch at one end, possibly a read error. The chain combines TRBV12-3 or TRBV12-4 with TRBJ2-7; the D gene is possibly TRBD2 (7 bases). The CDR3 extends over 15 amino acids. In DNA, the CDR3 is TGTGCCAGCAGGTTAGGGGGGGGCCTTTCCTACGAGCAGTACTTC. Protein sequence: CASRLGGGLSYEQYF.

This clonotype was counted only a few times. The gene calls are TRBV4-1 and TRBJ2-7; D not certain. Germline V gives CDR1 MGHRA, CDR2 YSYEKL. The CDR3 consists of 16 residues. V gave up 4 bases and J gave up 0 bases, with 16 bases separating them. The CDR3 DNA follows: TGCGCCAGCAGCCCTCGTTCTGACGGAGTCTCCTACGAGCAGTACTTC. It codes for CASSPRSDGVSYEQYF.

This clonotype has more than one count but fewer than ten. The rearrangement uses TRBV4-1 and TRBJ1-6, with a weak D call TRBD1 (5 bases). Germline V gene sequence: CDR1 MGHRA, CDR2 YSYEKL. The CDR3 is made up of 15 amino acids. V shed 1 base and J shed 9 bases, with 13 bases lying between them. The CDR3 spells CASSQVPGAGSPLHF. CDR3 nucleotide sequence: TGCGCCAGCAGCCAAGTCCCCGGGGCCGGTTCACCCCTCCACTTT.

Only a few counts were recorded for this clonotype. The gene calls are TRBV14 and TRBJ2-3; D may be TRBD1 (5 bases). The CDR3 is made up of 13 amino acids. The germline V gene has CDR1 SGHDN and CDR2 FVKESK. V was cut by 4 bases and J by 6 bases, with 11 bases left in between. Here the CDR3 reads CASSLNRRDTQYF. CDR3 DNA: TGTGCCAGCAGCCTAAACAGGCGGGATACGCAGTATTTT.

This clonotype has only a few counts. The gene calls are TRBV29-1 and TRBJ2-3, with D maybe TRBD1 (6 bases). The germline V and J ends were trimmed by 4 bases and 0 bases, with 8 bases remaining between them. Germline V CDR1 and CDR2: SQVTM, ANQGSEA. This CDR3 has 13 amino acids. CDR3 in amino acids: CSVAGHSTDTQYF. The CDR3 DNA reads TGCAGCGTTGCGGGACACAGCACAGATACGCAGTATTTT.